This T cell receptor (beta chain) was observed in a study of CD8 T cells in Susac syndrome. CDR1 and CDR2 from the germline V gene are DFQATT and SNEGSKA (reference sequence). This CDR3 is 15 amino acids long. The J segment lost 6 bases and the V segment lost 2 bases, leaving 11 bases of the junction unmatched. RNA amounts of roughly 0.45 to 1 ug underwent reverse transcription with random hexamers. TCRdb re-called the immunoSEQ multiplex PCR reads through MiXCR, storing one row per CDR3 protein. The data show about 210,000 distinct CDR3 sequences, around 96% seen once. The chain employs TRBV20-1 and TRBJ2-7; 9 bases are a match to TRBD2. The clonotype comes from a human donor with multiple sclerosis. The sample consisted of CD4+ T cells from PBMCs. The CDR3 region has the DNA TGCAGTGCTAGAAATCCGGGACTAGCTGGGGGCGAGCAGTACTTC. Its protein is CSARNPGLAGGEQYF.